These 24 T cell receptor beta chains came from one sample sequenced in a study of cytomegalovirus exposure and HLA in healthy donors. Amplification used 60 Vbeta primers and 13 Jbeta primers. Generated by immunoSEQ multiplex PCR, the TCRdb table keeps only in-frame clones and is missing some. The sample has approximately 260,000 clones, around four fifths seen once; the top ten hold roughly 2%. The sequenced sample consisted of PBMCs. These TCRs come from a woman aged 40 to 50 in good health and CMV-seropositive.

This sequence joins TRBV10-3 and TRBJ2-1; D might be TRBD2 (5 bases). The CDR3 sequence is 13 residues long. The V and J ends lost 4 bases and 4 bases respectively, with 8 bases between them. CDR1 and CDR2 from the germline V gene are ENHRY and SYGVKD. The CDR3 nucleotides read TGTGCCATCAGTGGGACTCCGTACAATGAGCAGTTCTTC. Protein product: CAISGTPYNEQFF.

J is TRBJ1-2 and V is TRBV28; TRBD1 matches at 10 bases. From germline, CDR1 is MDHEN and CDR2 SYDVKM. The J segment lost 2 bases and the V segment lost 3 bases, leaving 9 bases of the junction unmatched. The CDR3 loop spans 17 amino acids. The CDR3 region has the DNA TGTGCCAGCAGTTTTTTGGGACAGGGGCTTCTAAACTATGGCTACACCTTC. The encoded protein is CASSFLGQGLLNYGYTF.

The genes are TRBV28 and TRBJ1-2; no clear D gene. In germline, CDR1 is MDHEN, CDR2 SYDVKM. The V end lost 4 bases, the J end lost 7 bases, and 10 bases lay between the germline ends. This CDR3 has 12 residues. As DNA, the CDR3 is TGTGCCAGCAGTTCTAAACTGTTTGGCTACACCTTC. Translating gives CASSSKLFGYTF.

The chain links TRBV19 to TRBJ2-5, with a tentative D call TRBD2 (6 bases). Trimming took off 0 bases at V and 1 base at J, with 12 bases between the two ends. Per the germline V gene, CDR1 is LNHDA and CDR2 is SQIVND (reference sequence). The CDR3 has 16 amino acids. CDR3: CASSIDRGRGQETQYF. The CDR3 DNA sequence: TGTGCCAGTAGTATAGATCGAGGGCGGGGCCAAGAGACCCAGTACTTC.

The chain has TRBV30 and TRBJ2-5, with D possibly TRBD2 on 5 matching bases. The V and J ends lost 1 base and 5 bases respectively, with 17 bases between them. The germline V gene encodes CDR1 GTSNPN and CDR2 SVGIG (reference sequence). The CDR3 spans 15 residues. The CDR3 DNA sequence: TGTGCCTGGAGTGCCCTAGCTGGGAGCCTCGAGACCCAGTACTTC. It is translated as CAWSALAGSLETQYF.

The genes are TRBV30 and TRBJ2-1, with TRBD2 matching over 9 bases. Germline CDR1 is GTSNPN and CDR2 is SVGIG (reference sequence). The J segment lost 7 bases and the V segment lost 0 bases, leaving 10 bases of the junction unmatched. The CDR3 is 16 residues long. The CDR3 region is CAWSVLLAGAQNEQFF. CDR3 DNA: TGTGCCTGGAGTGTACTACTAGCGGGCGCCCAAAATGAGCAGTTCTTC.

The rearrangement uses TRBV2 and TRBJ2-3; D remains unclear. Germline-derived CDR1 and CDR2 are SNHLY and FYNNEI. V was shortened by 2 bases and J by 4 bases, with 13 bases between the two germline ends. The CDR3 runs 15 residues. In DNA, the CDR3 is TGTGCCAGCAGTGAACCGCGACGGAGCTCAGATACGCAGTATTTT. Translated, it gives CASSEPRRSSDTQYF.

This clone was detected only once. The chain is built from TRBV5-5 and TRBJ2-7, with 7 bases lining up with TRBD2. Per germline, CDR1 SGHKS and CDR2 YYEKEE (reference sequence). Trimming took 4 bases from V and 1 from J; bases not matched to a gene: 5. The CDR3 loop spans 14 amino acids. The CDR3 sequence is CASSPRGGSYEQYF. The CDR3 nucleotides are TGTGCCAGCAGCCCGAGGGGAGGGTCCTACGAGCAGTACTTC.

The V and J genes are TRBV28 and TRBJ1-5; 7 positions match TRBD1. CDR1 is MDHEN and CDR2 is SYDVKM in the germline V gene. Trimming at V came to 5 bases and at J to 6 bases, leaving 10 bases not matched to a gene. The CDR3 sequence is 15 residues long. CDR3 DNA: TGTGCCAGCAGTGTAGACAGGGTAAGAGGTCAGCCCCAGCATTTT. This gives the protein CASSVDRVRGQPQHF.

This clone was recorded only once. The J gene is TRBJ1-4, the V gene TRBV5-6; D is ambiguous. The CDR3 is made up of 15 amino acids. V was cut by 0 bases and J by 0 bases, with 6 bases left in between. Germline V gives CDR1 SGHDT, CDR2 YYEEEE. CDR3 region: CASSLESTTNEKLFF. CDR3 in DNA: TGTGCCAGCAGCTTGGAATCTACAACTAATGAAAAACTGTTTTTT.

The rearrangement uses TRBV19 and TRBJ2-7; 11 positions agree with TRBD1. This CDR3 contains 16 residues. V was pared by 2 bases and J by 3 bases, with 6 bases of the junction left unmatched. In germline, CDR1 is LNHDA, CDR2 SQIVND (reference sequence). The CDR3 sequence: CASSIPSGTGGYEQYF. CDR3 DNA sequence: TGTGCCAGTAGTATACCCTCCGGGACAGGGGGCTACGAGCAGTACTTC.

The J gene is TRBJ2-2, the V gene TRBV7-9; D is unclear. The V and J ends lost 2 bases and 6 bases respectively, with 4 bases between them. The germline gives CDR1 SEHNR, CDR2 FQNEAQ (reference sequence). The CDR3 runs 12 residues. As DNA, the CDR3 is TGTGCCAGCAGCTTATTAGCCGGGGAGCTGTTTTTT. It codes for CASSLLAGELFF.

The chain carries TRBV2 and TRBJ1-1; 8 nucleotides match TRBD1. The V gene end was trimmed by 3 bases and the J gene end by 3 bases; junction bases not matched to a gene: 0. The CDR3 is 13 amino acids. Germline CDR1 and CDR2: SNHLY and FYNNEI. The CDR3 reads CASSDRGHTEAFF. CDR3 nucleotides: TGTGCCAGCAGTGACAGGGGGCACACTGAAGCTTTCTTT.

The J gene is TRBJ2-1, the V gene TRBV19; 9 positions match TRBD1. CDR1 and CDR2 (germline): LNHDA, SQIVND (reference sequence). J was trimmed by 4 bases and V by 5 bases; bases with no gene match: 6. CDR3 length equals 15 residues. CDR3 protein: CASSPRTGAYNEQFF. CDR3 DNA: TGTGCCAGTAGTCCACGGACAGGGGCTTACAATGAGCAGTTCTTC.

V usage is TRBV30 and J usage is TRBJ1-2; 8 bases map to TRBD1. This CDR3 region has 13 residues. J was trimmed by 5 bases and V by 4 bases; bases with no gene match: 6. Germline CDR1 and CDR2: GTSNPN and SVGIG (reference sequence). CDR3 sequence (DNA): TGTGCCTGGACGGGACAGGCGATTTATGGCTACACCTTC. This sequence encodes CAWTGQAIYGYTF.

CDR3 residues: CASSISGGTYEQYF. CDR3 coding DNA: TGTGCCAGTAGTATAAGCGGCGGGACCTACGAGCAGTACTTC. This sequence joins TRBV19 and TRBJ2-7, with D tentatively TRBD2 (6 bases). V gave up 2 bases and J gave up 2 bases, with 10 bases separating them. This CDR3 region has 14 residues. The germline V gene has CDR1 LNHDA and CDR2 SQIVND (reference sequence).

The chain joins TRBV4-1 to TRBJ1-4; 11 bases agree with TRBD1. With 0 bases clipped from V and 4 bases from J, the junction kept 7 bases outside the gene matches. CDR1 and CDR2 from the germline V gene are MGHRA and YSYEKL. This CDR3 region has 18 residues. CDR3 sequence: CASSQDAGQGAINEKLFF. CDR3 DNA sequence: TGCGCCAGCAGCCAAGATGCAGGACAGGGGGCCATTAATGAAAAACTGTTTTTT.

This clone was observed once. This chain links TRBV29-1 with TRBJ2-3; 9 bases agree with TRBD2. Germline CDR1 and CDR2: SQVTM and ANQGSEA. The V and J ends lost 7 bases and 2 bases, in that order; junction bases with no gene match: 13. CDR3 length: 16 amino acids. In DNA, the CDR3 is TGCAGCGCCGAAACTGTCGCTAGCGGGACCACAGATACGCAGTATTTT. This gives the protein CSAETVASGTTDTQYF.

The chain couples TRBV6-6 to TRBJ2-1, with D uncertain. The CDR3 extends over 9 amino acids. CDR1 is MNHNY, CDR2 SVGAGI, per germline (reference sequence). V was shortened by 5 bases and J by 10 bases, with 3 bases between the two germline ends. DNA for the CDR3: TGTGCCAGCAGTCTAGAGCAGTTCTTC. This codes for CASSLEQFF.

The chain uses TRBV9 and TRBJ2-2; tentatively, D is TRBD1 (6 bases). The germline V and J ends were trimmed by 3 bases and 4 bases, with 10 bases remaining between them. The CDR3 contains 14 residues. Germline CDR1 reads SGDLS; CDR2 reads YYNGEE. CDR3 nucleotides: TGTGCCAGCAGCGCTTTACAGGGCACCGGGGAGCTGTTTTTT. Its translation: CASSALQGTGELFF.

The rearrangement uses TRBV7-9 and TRBJ1-1; D may be TRBD1 (5 bases). Germline V lookup: CDR1 SEHNR, CDR2 FQNEAQ (reference sequence). V was trimmed by 5 bases and J by 3 bases, leaving 16 bases between them. CDR3 size: 15 residues. CDR3 sequence: CASSTWTTWDTEAFF. The CDR3 bases are TGTGCCAGCAGCACCTGGACAACGTGGGACACTGAAGCTTTCTTT.

The rearrangement links TRBV19 to TRBJ1-5; TRBD1 is a possible D gene (6 bases). The V end lost 8 bases, the J end lost 3 bases, and 17 bases lay between the germline ends. The length of the CDR3 is 15 residues. Germline CDR1 reads LNHDA; CDR2 reads SQIVND (reference sequence). CDR3 sequence: CASQTRQAHNQPQHF. In nucleotides, the CDR3 is TGTGCCAGTCAAACCCGACAGGCACACAATCAGCCCCAGCATTTT.

The chain has TRBV19 and TRBJ2-1, with 10 nucleotides matching TRBD2. The V gene's germline CDR1 is LNHDA and CDR2 SQIVND (reference sequence). The CDR3 covers 19 residues. V shed 2 bases, J shed 2 bases, and the junction held 12 bases outside the gene matches. This CDR3 reads CASSISPGASGRAYNEQFF. In DNA, the CDR3 is TGTGCCAGTAGTATAAGCCCCGGGGCAAGCGGGAGGGCCTACAATGAGCAGTTCTTC.

V usage is TRBV5-8 and J usage is TRBJ2-5; 8 nucleotides align to TRBD1. CDR1 is SGHTS and CDR2 is YDEGEE in the germline V gene. V lost 2 bases, J lost 5 bases, and 8 bases stayed unmatched. The CDR3 totals 15 residues. CDR3 in amino acids: CASSLGAGGRETQYF. CDR3 DNA: TGTGCCAGCAGCTTAGGGGCAGGGGGCAGGGAGACCCAGTACTTC.